This T cell receptor beta chain was retrieved from a study of blood T cell repertoires in COVID-19. Study details: Sites in the United States, Italy and Spain provided acute and convalescent COVID-19 samples.

This clone has more than one count but fewer than ten. The CDR3 has 16 amino acids. V was pared by 5 bases and J by 5 bases, with 12 bases of the junction left unmatched. In germline, CDR1 is LNHDA, CDR2 SQIVND (reference sequence). Seattle patient enrollment occurred during active infection, with longitudinal follow-up thereafter. Using immunoSEQ multiplex PCR, the repertoire was profiled, and TCRdb retains in-frame clones only, with some absent. The sample holds nearly 350,000 clones, around 87% seen once. The genes are TRBV19 and TRBJ1-5; 7 nucleotides line up with TRBD1. Sample: peripheral blood. The receptor's source is a woman aged 45-59 years with COVID-19, enrolled during active disease. The CDR3 region is CASSPAPTGTHQPQHF. The CDR3 DNA follows: TGTGCCAGTAGTCCCGCTCCGACAGGGACTCATCAGCCCCAGCATTTT.